The 28 T cell receptor beta chains in this list originate from one sample, sequenced in a study of vaccination and CD4 T cells after COVID-19. Sequenced with the Oncomine TCR Beta short-read assay was DNA taken from cultured CD4+ T cells. TCRdb reanalysed the PCR reads using MiXCR and keeps one entry per CDR3 protein. Here the sample spans around 19,000 distinct CDR3 sequences, around half being singletons. No antigen is known for these receptors. As to treatment: approximately nine-day PBMC culture with coronavirus spike peptide pools or control peptides (ViraFEST assay). Sequencing was performed on CD4+ T cells from blood, cultured in vitro. The source is a human donor who had recovered from COVID-19.

The chain links TRBV24-1 to TRBJ1-2; TRBD1 agrees at 9 bases. CDR3 length: 16 amino acids. The V gene's germline CDR1 is KGHDR and CDR2 SFDVKD. Trimming removed 7 bases from V and 4 bases from J; junction bases left unmatched: 12. The CDR3 DNA follows: TGTGCCACCAGCGACGATACCACAGGGGGCGTCTATGGCTACACCTTC. Amino acid sequence: CATSDDTTGGVYGYTF.

This sequence joins TRBV2 and TRBJ2-7; D not certain. Trimming removed 3 bases from V and 7 bases from J, with 10 bases in between. Germline assignment: CDR1 SNHLY and CDR2 FYNNEI. This CDR3 is built from 12 residues. The CDR3 DNA reads TGTGCCAGCAGTGATAGGGTTTGGGAGCAGTACTTC. Amino acid sequence: CASSDRVWEQYF.

The chain recombines TRBV7-2 with TRBJ2-2; D is uncertain. The V gene lost 4 bases and the J gene lost 0 bases, with 9 bases spanning the gap. This CDR3 spans 15 amino acids. Germline CDR1 SGHTA, CDR2 FQGNSA. The CDR3 nucleotides read TGTGCCAGCAGCTCGGACGGACCGAACACCGGGGAGCTGTTTTTT. It yields the protein CASSSDGPNTGELFF. Based on the CDR3 plus reference TRBV7-2 and TRBJ2-2, the full variable domain is GAGVSQSPSNKVTEKGKDVELRCDPISGHTALYWYRQSLGQGLEFLIYFQGNSAPDKSGLPSDRFSAERTGGSVSTLTIQRTQQEDSAVYLCASSSDGPNTGELFFGEGSRLTVL.

V usage is TRBV20-1 and J usage is TRBJ2-1; TRBD2 agrees at 7 bases. Trimming at V came to 6 bases and at J to 4 bases, leaving 9 bases not matched to a gene. The CDR3 has 14 amino acids. Germline CDR1 and CDR2: DFQATT and SNEGSKA (reference sequence). CDR3 DNA: TGCAGTGCCACCCGAGGAGCGGGATACAATGAGCAGTTCTTC. The encoded protein is CSATRGAGYNEQFF.

The CDR3 spells CASSYGGNGYTF. The CDR3 region has the DNA TGTGCCAGCAGTTACGGTGGTAACGGCTACACCTTC. The gene calls are TRBV6-2 or TRBV6-3 and TRBJ1-2; no definite D call. Per germline, CDR1 MNHEY and CDR2 SVGEGT. The CDR3 length is 12 residues. V lost 2 bases and J lost 8, with 9 bases in between.

This rearrangement joins TRBV6-2 or TRBV6-3 to TRBJ2-1; D possibly corresponds to TRBD1 (6 bases). Germline values: CDR1 MNHEY, CDR2 SVGEGT. This CDR3 contains 13 residues. V was cut by 7 bases and J by 10 bases, with 17 bases left in between. CDR3 DNA sequence: TGTGCCAGCAAACTAGGGGGTATCTACGAGCAGTTCTTC. Encoded protein: CASKLGGIYEQFF.

The chain links TRBV15 to TRBJ1-5; the match to TRBD1 covers 8 bases. The junction had 7 bases not matched to a gene; V was cut back by 6 bases and J by 3 bases. The CDR3 has 15 residues. Germline CDR1 reads LNHNV; CDR2 reads YYDKDF (reference sequence). Written as DNA, the CDR3 is TGTGCCACCAGTGTCCTGGACAGGGACAATCAGCCCCAGCATTTT. Amino acid sequence: CATSVLDRDNQPQHF.

This clonotype was counted between two and nine times. The chain recombines TRBV6-2 or TRBV6-3 with TRBJ1-6, with unresolved D. CDR3 length: 15 amino acids. Germline loops: CDR1 MNHEY, CDR2 SVGEGT. V dropped 1 base and J dropped 7 bases, with 11 bases sitting between them. CDR3 amino acids: CASSYLGHTNSPLHF. In DNA, the CDR3 is TGTGCCAGCAGTTACTTGGGTCATACGAATTCACCCCTCCACTTT.

The chain uses TRBV6-1 and TRBJ2-5; no reliable D call. Trimming pared 11 bases from V and 1 base from J, leaving 11 bases between. Germline CDR1 and CDR2: MNHNS and SASEGT. The CDR3 contains 12 residues. CDR3 sequence reads: CAAWDPQETQYF. The CDR3 DNA reads as TGTGCCGCATGGGATCCCCAAGAGACCCAGTACTTC.

V is TRBV20-1 and J is TRBJ1-2, with TRBD1 matching over 7 bases. The junction had 6 bases not matched to a gene; V was cut back by 0 bases and J by 8 bases. CDR3 length equals 13 residues. Germline lookup yields CDR1 DFQATT and CDR2 SNEGSKA (reference sequence). The CDR3 DNA is TGCAGTGCTAGAGATGTGACAGGGTTAGGCTACACCTTC. Its translation: CSARDVTGLGYTF.

The chain links TRBV19 to TRBJ2-1; 9 bases fit TRBD1. From germline, CDR1 is LNHDA and CDR2 SQIVND (reference sequence). The CDR3 is 14 amino acids. With 5 bases clipped from V and 3 bases from J, the junction kept 2 bases outside the gene matches. As DNA, the CDR3 is TGTGCCAGTAGTGGGACAGGGAACTACAATGAGCAGTTCTTC. Encoded protein: CASSGTGNYNEQFF.

This clonotype has just a few counts. CDR3 region: CSARDLSGTGDEQFF. In DNA, the CDR3 is TGCAGTGCTAGAGATCTTAGCGGGACTGGAGATGAGCAGTTCTTC. This chain links TRBV20-1 with TRBJ2-1; 8 bases line up with TRBD2. Unmatched junction bases numbered 9, after V lost 0 bases and J lost 8 bases. In germline, CDR1 is DFQATT, CDR2 SNEGSKA (reference sequence). The CDR3 sequence is 15 residues long.

V is TRBV6-5 and J is TRBJ1-2; possible D gene TRBD1, 5 bases. Trimming shortened V by 0 bases and J by 6 bases, and 8 bases separated the two germline ends. The V gene's germline CDR1 is MNHEY and CDR2 SVGAGI. CDR3 length: 13 amino acids. CDR3 protein: CASSYSPGDGYTF. The DNA for the CDR3 is TGTGCCAGCAGTTACTCGCCGGGGGATGGCTACACCTTC.

The chain uses TRBV2 and TRBJ1-4; 8 bases agree with TRBD1. V gave up 6 bases and J gave up 6 bases; unmatched junction bases: 3. The V gene's germline CDR1 is SNHLY and CDR2 FYNNEI. CDR3 length: 13 amino acids. The CDR3 DNA is TGTGCCAGCAGGGACAGGGTGGATGAAAAACTGTTTTTT. Translation gives CASRDRVDEKLFF.

The chain has TRBV29-1 and TRBJ1-5, with 7 bases that match TRBD1. The germline V gene encodes CDR1 SQVTM and CDR2 ANQGSEA. The length of the CDR3 is 13 residues. Unmatched junction bases numbered 7, after V lost 6 bases and J lost 5 bases. CDR3 bases: TGCAGCGTCGGAAGGGGGCCGGATCAGCCCCAGCATTTT. It encodes CSVGRGPDQPQHF. Using reference TRBV29-1 and TRBJ1-5 for the parts outside the CDR3, the full variable domain is SAVISQKPSRDICQRGTSLTIQCQVDSQVTMMFWYRQQPGQSLTLIATANQGSEATYESGFVIDKFPISRPNLTFSTLTVSNMSPEDSSIYLCSVGRGPDQPQHFGDGTRLSIL.

In this sample, this clonotype turned up a few times. The genes are TRBV5-1 and TRBJ2-5; D call uncertain. Looked up from germline, CDR1 is SGHRS and CDR2 is YFSETQ. With 3 bases removed from V and 2 bases from J, the gap between germline ends came to 8 bases. This CDR3 comprises 13 residues. The CDR3 nucleotides read TGCGCCAGCAGCTGGGGTGAGCAAGAGACCCAGTACTTC. Protein sequence: CASSWGEQETQYF.

The chain recombines TRBV19 with TRBJ2-5, with a weak D call TRBD1 (6 bases). Germline lookup yields CDR1 LNHDA and CDR2 SQIVND (reference sequence). Trimming took off 2 bases at V and 4 bases at J, with 14 bases between the two ends. This CDR3 region has 15 residues. The CDR3, as DNA: TGTGCCAGTAGTATAAACACAGGGCAGGGAGAGACCCAGTACTTC. It codes for CASSINTGQGETQYF.

This clonotype has only a few counts. The chain joins TRBV6-2 or TRBV6-3 to TRBJ2-6; D is undetermined. The germline CDR1 and CDR2 sequences are MNHEY and SVGEGT. Trimming shortened V by 3 bases and J by 1 base, and 7 bases separated the two germline ends. The CDR3 has 15 amino acids. Here the CDR3 DNA reads TGTGCCAGCAGTTATCCTGTTTCTGGGGCCAACGTCCTGACTTTC. It yields the protein CASSYPVSGANVLTF.

J is TRBJ1-4 and V is TRBV14; no clear D gene. This CDR3 has 18 residues. Germline values: CDR1 SGHDN, CDR2 FVKESK. V shed 1 base and J shed 0 bases, with 15 bases lying between them. Here the CDR3 DNA reads TGTGCCAGCAGCCAAGTAGTTGGCACCACCGCAACTAATGAAAAACTGTTTTTT. Translated: CASSQVVGTTATNEKLFF.

This clonotype has a handful of counts. The CDR3 nucleotides are TGTGCCAGCAGACAAGAGAACACTGAAGCTTTCTTT. Its protein is CASRQENTEAFF. The rearrangement links TRBV6-1 to TRBJ1-1; D call uncertain. Per germline, CDR1 MNHNS and CDR2 SASEGT. Between the trimmed V and J ends, which lost 6 bases and 1 base, there was a span of 6 bases. This CDR3 has 12 amino acids.

The CDR3 nucleotides are TGTGCCAGCAGTTGGGGGGGGCGTCCAGAGACCCAGTACTTC. Amino acid sequence: CASSWGGRPETQYF. The chain has TRBV6-2 or TRBV6-3 and TRBJ2-5, with D tentatively TRBD2 (7 bases). CDR3 length equals 14 residues. Trimming removed 4 bases from V and 4 bases from J, with 13 bases in between. Per germline, CDR1 MNHEY and CDR2 SVGEGT.

In this sample, this clonotype turned up a few times. The rearrangement uses TRBV2 and TRBJ1-6, with D perhaps matching TRBD1 (5 bases). Trimming shortened V by 2 bases and J by 9 bases, and 26 bases separated the two germline ends. There are 19 residues in the CDR3. Germline-derived CDR1 and CDR2 are SNHLY and FYNNEI. CDR3 loop: CASSEIQRRLGAGASPLHF. The DNA of the CDR3 is TGTGCCAGCAGTGAAATCCAGCGCAGGCTCGGGGCGGGAGCTTCACCCCTCCACTTT.

V gene TRBV10-3 combines with J gene TRBJ2-1; D uncertain. The CDR3 covers 16 residues. V was pared by 0 bases and J by 6 bases, with 15 bases between. Germline assignment: CDR1 ENHRY and CDR2 SYGVKD. CDR3: CAISESTGWSSNEQFF. The CDR3 DNA reads as TGTGCCATCAGTGAGTCAACCGGGTGGTCGAGCAATGAGCAGTTCTTC.

The chain links TRBV9 to TRBJ2-5; 8 nucleotides align to TRBD1. The CDR3 runs to 20 residues. Germline CDR1 reads SGDLS; CDR2 reads YYNGEE. The trim removed 0 bases at V and 0 bases at J, leaving 16 bases unmatched. CDR3 nucleotide sequence: TGTGCCAGCAGCGTAGCTCCAATGGACAGGGCCATGGGGGACCAAGAGACCCAGTACTTC. It codes for CASSVAPMDRAMGDQETQYF.

The table lists this clonotype with a few counts. The V and J genes are TRBV7-8 and TRBJ2-1; 12 nucleotides align to TRBD2. V trimming: 4 bases; J trimming: 4 bases; junction bases outside the gene matches: 8. Germline CDR1 SGHVS, CDR2 FQNEAQ. The CDR3 runs 17 residues. CDR3 region: CASSSPLAGGVYNEQFF. The CDR3 DNA reads TGTGCCAGCAGCTCCCCCCTAGCGGGAGGGGTGTACAATGAGCAGTTCTTC.

This clonotype was seen more than once but under ten times. The chain is built from TRBV5-1 and TRBJ1-1; a possible D gene is TRBD1 (6 bases). CDR1 and CDR2 from the germline V gene are SGHRS and YFSETQ. Trimming stripped 2 bases from V and 8 bases from J, with 16 bases between. The CDR3 has 14 amino acids. The CDR3, as DNA: TGCGCCAGCAGCTTCATGGGCCCCGGGACAGAAGCTTTCTTT. Translated: CASSFMGPGTEAFF.

The V and J genes are TRBV20-1 and TRBJ2-1; D ambiguous. The CDR3 has 15 residues. The V gene's germline CDR1 is DFQATT and CDR2 SNEGSKA (reference sequence). V lost 1 base to trimming and J lost 0 bases, with 10 bases between them. CDR3 DNA: TGCAGTGCTAGAGCGGGCGGACGCTCCTACAATGAGCAGTTCTTC. Amino acid sequence: CSARAGGRSYNEQFF.

V is TRBV28 and J is TRBJ2-6, with D perhaps being TRBD1 or TRBD2 (5 bases each). This CDR3 is built from 14 residues. Germline values: CDR1 MDHEN, CDR2 SYDVKM. Trimming pared 3 bases from V and 4 bases from J, leaving 7 bases between. The CDR3 coding sequence is TGTGCCAGCAGTTTGAGGGGAGGGGCCAACGTCCTGACTTTC. It specifies CASSLRGGANVLTF.